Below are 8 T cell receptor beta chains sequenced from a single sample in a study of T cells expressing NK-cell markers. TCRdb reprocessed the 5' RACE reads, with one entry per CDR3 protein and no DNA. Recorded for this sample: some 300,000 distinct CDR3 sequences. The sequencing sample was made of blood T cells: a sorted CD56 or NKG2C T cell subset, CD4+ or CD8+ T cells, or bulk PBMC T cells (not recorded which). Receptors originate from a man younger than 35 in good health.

CDR3 residues: CASSGTGTAPYEQYF. The chain uses TRBV5-1 and TRBJ2-7; TCRdb picks TRBD1, but there is no DNA to check that call. Germline-derived CDR1 and CDR2 are SGHRS and YFSETQ. The CDR3 has 15 amino acids.

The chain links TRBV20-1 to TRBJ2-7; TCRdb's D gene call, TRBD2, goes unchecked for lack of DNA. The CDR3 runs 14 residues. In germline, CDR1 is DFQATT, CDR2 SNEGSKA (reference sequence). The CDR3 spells CSAYIAGSSYEQYF.

CDR3 residues: CASSVRYASLEAFF. V usage is TRBV18 and J usage is TRBJ1-1. The CDR3 runs 14 residues. Germline CDR1 reads KGHSH; CDR2 reads LQKENI. Full variable domain (missing parts from reference TRBV18 and TRBJ1-1): NAGVMQNPRHLVRRRGQEARLRCSPMKGHSHVYWYRQLPEEGLKFMVYLQKENIIDESGMPKERFSAEFPKEGPSILRIQQVVRGDSAAYFCASSVRYASLEAFFGQGTRLTVV.

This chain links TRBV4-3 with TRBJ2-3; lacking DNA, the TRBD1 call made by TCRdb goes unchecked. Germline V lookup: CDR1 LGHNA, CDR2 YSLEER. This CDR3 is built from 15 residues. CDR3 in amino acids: CASSQNRPLGDTQYF.

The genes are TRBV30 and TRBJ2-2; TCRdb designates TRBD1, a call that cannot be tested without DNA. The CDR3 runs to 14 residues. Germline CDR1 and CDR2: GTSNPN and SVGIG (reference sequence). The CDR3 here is CAWKFGGNTGELFF.

CDR3 loop: CASSISGRTGELFF. V gene TRBV19 combines with J gene TRBJ2-2; lacking DNA, the TRBD2 call made by TCRdb goes unchecked. In germline, CDR1 is LNHDA, CDR2 SQIVND (reference sequence). The CDR3 runs 14 residues.

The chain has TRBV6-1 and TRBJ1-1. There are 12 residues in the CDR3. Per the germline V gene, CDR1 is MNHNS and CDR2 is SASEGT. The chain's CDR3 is CASSDHAGGAFF.

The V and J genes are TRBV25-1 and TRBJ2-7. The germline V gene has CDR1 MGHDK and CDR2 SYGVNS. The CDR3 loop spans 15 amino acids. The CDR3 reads CASSDDQTYDDEQYF.